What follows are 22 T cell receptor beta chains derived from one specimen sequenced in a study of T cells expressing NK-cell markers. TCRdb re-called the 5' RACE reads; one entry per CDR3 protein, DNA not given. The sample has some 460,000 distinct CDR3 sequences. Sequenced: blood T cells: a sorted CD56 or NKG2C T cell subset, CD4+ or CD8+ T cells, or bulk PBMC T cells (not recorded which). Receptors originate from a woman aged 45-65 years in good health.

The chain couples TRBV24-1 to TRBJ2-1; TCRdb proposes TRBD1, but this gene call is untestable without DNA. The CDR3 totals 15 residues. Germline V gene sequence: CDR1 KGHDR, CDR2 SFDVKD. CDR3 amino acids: CATYFGGQLYNEQFF.

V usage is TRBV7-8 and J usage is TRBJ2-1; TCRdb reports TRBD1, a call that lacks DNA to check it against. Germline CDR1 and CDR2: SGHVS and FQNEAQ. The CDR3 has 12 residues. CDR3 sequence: CASSLVTGKQFF.

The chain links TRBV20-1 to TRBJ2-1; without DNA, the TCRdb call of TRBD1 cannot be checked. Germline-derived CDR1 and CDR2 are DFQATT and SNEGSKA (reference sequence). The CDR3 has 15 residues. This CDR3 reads CSARETGNYYNEQFF.

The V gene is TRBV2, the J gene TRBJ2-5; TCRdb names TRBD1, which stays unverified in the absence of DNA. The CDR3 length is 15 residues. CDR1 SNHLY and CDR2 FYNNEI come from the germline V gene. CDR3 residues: CASRAFTGAQETQYF.

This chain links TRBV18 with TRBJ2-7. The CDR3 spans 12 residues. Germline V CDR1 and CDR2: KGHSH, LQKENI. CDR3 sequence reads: CASSPARHEQYF. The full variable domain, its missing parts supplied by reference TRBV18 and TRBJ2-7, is NAGVMQNPRHLVRRRGQEARLRCSPMKGHSHVYWYRQLPEEGLKFMVYLQKENIIDESGMPKERFSAEFPKEGPSILRIQQVVRGDSAAYFCASSPARHEQYFGPGTRLTVT.

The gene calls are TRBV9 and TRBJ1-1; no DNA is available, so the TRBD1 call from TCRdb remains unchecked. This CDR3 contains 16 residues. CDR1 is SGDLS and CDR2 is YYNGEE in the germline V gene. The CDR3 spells CASSVLPGGVDTEAFF.

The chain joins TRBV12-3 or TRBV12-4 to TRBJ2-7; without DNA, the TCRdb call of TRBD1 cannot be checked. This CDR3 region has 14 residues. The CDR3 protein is CASCSGTGLYEQYF.

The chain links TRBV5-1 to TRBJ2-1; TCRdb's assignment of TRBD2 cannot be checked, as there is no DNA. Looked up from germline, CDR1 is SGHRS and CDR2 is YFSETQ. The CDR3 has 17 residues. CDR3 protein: CASSLVGRGSSYNEQFF. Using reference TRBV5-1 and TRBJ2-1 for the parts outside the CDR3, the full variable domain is KAGVTQTPRYLIKTRGQQVTLSCSPISGHRSVSWYQQTPGQGLQFLFEYFSETQRNKGNFPGRFSGRQFSNSRSEMNVSTLELGDSALYLCASSLVGRGSSYNEQFFGPGTRLTVL.

The chain's CDR3 is CASSLGRLAGGKISYNEQFF. V gene TRBV7-9 combines with J gene TRBJ2-1; lacking DNA, the TRBD2 call made by TCRdb goes unchecked. This CDR3 has 20 amino acids. Looked up from germline, CDR1 is SEHNR and CDR2 is FQNEAQ (reference sequence).

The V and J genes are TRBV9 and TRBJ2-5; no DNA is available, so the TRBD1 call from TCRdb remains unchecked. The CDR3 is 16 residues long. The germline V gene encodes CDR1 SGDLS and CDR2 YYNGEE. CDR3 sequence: CASSVGTGRLGETQYF.

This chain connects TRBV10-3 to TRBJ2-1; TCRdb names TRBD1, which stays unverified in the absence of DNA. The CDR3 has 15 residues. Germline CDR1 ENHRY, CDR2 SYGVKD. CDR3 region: CAISGVSDSYNEQFF.

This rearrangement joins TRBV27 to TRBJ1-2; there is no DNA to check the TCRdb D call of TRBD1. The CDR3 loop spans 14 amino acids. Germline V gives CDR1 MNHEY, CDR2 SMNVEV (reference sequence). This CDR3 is CASSLSAGFRGYTF.

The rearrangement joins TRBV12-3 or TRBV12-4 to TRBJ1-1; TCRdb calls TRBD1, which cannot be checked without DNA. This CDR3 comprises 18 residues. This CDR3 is CASSFGRNRGLMNTEAFF.

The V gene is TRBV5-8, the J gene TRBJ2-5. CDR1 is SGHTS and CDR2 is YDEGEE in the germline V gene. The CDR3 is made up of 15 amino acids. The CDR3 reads CASSLEPGSQETQYF.

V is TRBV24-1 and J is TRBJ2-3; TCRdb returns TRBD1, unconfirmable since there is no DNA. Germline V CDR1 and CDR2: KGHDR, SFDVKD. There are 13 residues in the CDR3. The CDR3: CASGTENTDTQYF.

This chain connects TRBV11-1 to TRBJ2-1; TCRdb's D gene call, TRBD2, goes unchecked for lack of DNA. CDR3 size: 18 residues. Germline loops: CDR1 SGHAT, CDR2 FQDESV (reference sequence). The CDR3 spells CASSLGGLAGGSYNEQFF.

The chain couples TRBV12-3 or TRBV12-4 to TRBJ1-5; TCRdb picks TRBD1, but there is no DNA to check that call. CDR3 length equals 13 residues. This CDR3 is CASSRTGKEPQHF.

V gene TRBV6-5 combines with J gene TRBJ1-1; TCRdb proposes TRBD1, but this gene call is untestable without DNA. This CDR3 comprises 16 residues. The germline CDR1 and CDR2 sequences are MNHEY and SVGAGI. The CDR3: CASSLGTGNMNTEAFF.

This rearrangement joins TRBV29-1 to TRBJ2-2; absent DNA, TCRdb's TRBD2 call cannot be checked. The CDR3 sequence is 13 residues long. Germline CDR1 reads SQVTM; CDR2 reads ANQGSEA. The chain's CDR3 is CSVVGRAIGELFF.

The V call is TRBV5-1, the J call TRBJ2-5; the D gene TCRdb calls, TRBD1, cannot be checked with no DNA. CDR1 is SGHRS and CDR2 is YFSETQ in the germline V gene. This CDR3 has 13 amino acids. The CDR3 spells CASTQGDRETQYF.

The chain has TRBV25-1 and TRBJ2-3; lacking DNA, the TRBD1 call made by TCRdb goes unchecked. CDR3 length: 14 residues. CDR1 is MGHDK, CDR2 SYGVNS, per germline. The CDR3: CASSEPGIKDTQYF.

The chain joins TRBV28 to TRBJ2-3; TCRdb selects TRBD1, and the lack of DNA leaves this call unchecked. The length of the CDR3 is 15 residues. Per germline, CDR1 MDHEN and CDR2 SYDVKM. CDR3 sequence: CASRLDRGYTDTQYF.